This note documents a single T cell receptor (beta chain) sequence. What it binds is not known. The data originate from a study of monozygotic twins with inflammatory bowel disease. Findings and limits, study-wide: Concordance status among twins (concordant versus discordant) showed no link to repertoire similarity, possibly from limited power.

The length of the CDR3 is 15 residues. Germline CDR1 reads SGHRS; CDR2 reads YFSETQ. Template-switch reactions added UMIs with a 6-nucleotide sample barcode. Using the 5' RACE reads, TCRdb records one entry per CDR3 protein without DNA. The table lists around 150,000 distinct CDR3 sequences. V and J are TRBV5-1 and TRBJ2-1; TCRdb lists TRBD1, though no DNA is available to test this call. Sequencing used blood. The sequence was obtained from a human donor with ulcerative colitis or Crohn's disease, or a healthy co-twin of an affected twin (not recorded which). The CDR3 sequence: CASSVRTGERGEQFF.